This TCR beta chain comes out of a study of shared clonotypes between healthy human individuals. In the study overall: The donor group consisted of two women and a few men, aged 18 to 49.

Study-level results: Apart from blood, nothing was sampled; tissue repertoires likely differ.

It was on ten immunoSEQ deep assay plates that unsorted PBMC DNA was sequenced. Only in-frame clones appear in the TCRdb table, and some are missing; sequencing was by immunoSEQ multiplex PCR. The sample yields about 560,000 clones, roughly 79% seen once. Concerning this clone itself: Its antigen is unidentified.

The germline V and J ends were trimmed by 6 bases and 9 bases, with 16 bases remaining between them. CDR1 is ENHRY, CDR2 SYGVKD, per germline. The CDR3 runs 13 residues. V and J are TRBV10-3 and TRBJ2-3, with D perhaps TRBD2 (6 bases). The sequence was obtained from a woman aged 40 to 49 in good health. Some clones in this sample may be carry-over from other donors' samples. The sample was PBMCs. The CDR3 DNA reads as TGTGCCATCAGCCCTCCACCGGGACTGACGCAGTATTTT. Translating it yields CAISPPPGLTQYF.